This T cell receptor beta chain was captured by sequencing in a study of control samples from healthy donors and cancer patients. Some clones are missing from TCRdb's copy, which holds only in-frame ones; the method was immunoSEQ multiplex PCR. The sample has over 100,000 clones; about nine tenths are singletons. Germline V lookup: CDR1 SGHNT, CDR2 YYREEE (reference sequence). V was trimmed by 4 bases and J by 1 base, leaving 12 bases between them. This CDR3 region has 15 residues. This receptor was identified in a woman aged 45-65 years in good health. Sequences were obtained from blood. This chain connects TRBV5-4 to TRBJ2-1, with TRBD2 as a possible D gene (5 bases). The CDR3, as DNA: TGTGCCAGCAGCCGACGAGCGGCATCCTACAATGAGCAGTTCTTC. Protein sequence: CASSRRAASYNEQFF.